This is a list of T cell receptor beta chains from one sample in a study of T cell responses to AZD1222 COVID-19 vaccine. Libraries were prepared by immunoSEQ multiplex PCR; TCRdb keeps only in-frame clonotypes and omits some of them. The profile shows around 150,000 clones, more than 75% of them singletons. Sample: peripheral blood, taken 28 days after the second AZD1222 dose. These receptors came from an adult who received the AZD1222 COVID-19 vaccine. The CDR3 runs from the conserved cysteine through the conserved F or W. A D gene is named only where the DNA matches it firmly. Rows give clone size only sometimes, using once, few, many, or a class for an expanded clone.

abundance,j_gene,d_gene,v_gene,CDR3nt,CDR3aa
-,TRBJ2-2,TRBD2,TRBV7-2,TGTGCCAGCACTCCCGACGGGACTAGCCTGCCAGGTGTGCTGTTTTTT,CASTPDGTSLPGVLFF
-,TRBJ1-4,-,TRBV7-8,TGTGCCAGCAGCTTAAACCCGGGCCGTGAAAAACTGTTTTTT,CASSLNPGREKLFF
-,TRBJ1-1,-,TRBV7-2,TGTGCCAGCAGCTTAGGCCCGGGGAAGGCCTTT,CASSLGPGKAF
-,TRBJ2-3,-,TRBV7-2,TGTGCCAGCAGCTTAATCCGCGGAAGAGCCACAGATACGCAGTATTTT,CASSLIRGRATDTQYF
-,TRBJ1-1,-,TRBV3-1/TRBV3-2,TGCGCCAGCAGCTTCGACACGGCCAACCGTGAAGCTTTCTTT,CASSFDTANREAFF
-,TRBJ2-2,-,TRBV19,TGTGCCAGTCTCCGGGAGAACACCGGGGAGCTGTTTTTT,CASLRENTGELFF
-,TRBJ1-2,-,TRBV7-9,TGTGCCAGCAGCTTAGGCAACGGCTATGGCTACACCTTC,CASSLGNGYGYTF
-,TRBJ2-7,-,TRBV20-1,TGCAGTGTAAAACAGGCGTACGAGCAGTACTTC,CSVKQAYEQYF
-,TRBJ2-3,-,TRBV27,TGTGCCAGCAGCCTAGATTCCTCAGGGGCAGATACGCAGTATTTT,CASSLDSSGADTQYF
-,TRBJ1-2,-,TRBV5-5,TGTGCCAGCAGCTTGGACGGGACGTCCGCTAACTATGGCTACACCTTC,CASSLDGTSANYGYTF
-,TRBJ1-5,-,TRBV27,TGTGCCAGCAGCAGCTTGGACAGCTCGGTGGGCAATCAGCCCCAGCATTTT,CASSSLDSSVGNQPQHF
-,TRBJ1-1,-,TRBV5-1,TGCGCCAGCAAGGAGGTGGGGGGCGCGGAAGCTTTCTTT,CASKEVGGAEAFF
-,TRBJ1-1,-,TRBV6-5,TGTGCCAGCAGGCGCTCCGAGGGGTGGAGAACTGAAGCTTTCTTT,CASRRSEGWRTEAFF
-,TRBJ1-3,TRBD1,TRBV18,TGTGCCAGCTCGACAGGGGACTCTGGAAACACCATATATTTT,CASSTGDSGNTIYF
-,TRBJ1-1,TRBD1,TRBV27,TGTGCCAGCAGTTCGGGACAGGGAACCACTGAAGCTTTCTTT,CASSSGQGTTEAFF
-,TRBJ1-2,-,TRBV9,TGTGCCAGCAGCGTAGGGGGAACAGGAGGCTTCTATGGCTACACCTTC,CASSVGGTGGFYGYTF
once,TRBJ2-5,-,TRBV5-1,TGCGCCAGCAGCTTGCGGAGAGGGGAGACCCAGTACTTC,CASSLRRGETQYF
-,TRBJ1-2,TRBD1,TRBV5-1,TGCGCCAGCAGGCCGGCGACAGGGTACTATGGCTACACCTTC,CASRPATGYYGYTF
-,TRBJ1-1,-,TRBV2,TGTGCCAGCAGGCCCTCGGACACTGAAGCTTTCTTT,CASRPSDTEAFF
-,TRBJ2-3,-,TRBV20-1,TGCAGTGCCAGTCCCAACGGGGCCACAGATACGCAGTATTTT,CSASPNGATDTQYF
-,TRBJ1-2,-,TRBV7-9,TGTGCCAGCAGTTTAAAGGGAAACTATGGCTACACCTTC,CASSLKGNYGYTF
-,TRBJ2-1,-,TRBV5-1,TGCGCCAGCAGCTTGGCCCGCGGGAACAATGAGCAGTTCTTC,CASSLARGNNEQFF
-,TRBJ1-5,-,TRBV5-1,TGCGCCAGCAGCTTCGGCGGGGAAGATCAGCCCCAGCATTTT,CASSFGGEDQPQHF
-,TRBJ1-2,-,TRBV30,TGTGCCTTCCGAAGGGGGGTCTATGGCTACACCTTC,CAFRRGVYGYTF
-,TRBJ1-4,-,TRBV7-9,TGTGCCAGCAGCTTAGGACAGAGTAAGCTGTTTTTT,CASSLGQSKLFF
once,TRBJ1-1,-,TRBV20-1,TGCAGTGCCATGGGAAACACTGAAGCTTTCTTT,CSAMGNTEAFF
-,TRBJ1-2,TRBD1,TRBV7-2,TGTGCCAGCAGCCCGAGGACAGGGCTACGAAATGGCTACACCTTC,CASSPRTGLRNGYTF
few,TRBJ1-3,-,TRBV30,TGTGCCAGGAGCACCGGGATAAGCTCTGGAAACACCATATATTTT,CARSTGISSGNTIYF
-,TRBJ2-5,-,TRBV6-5,TGTGCCAGCAGTTCTGCCTGGAACCAAGAGACCCAGTACTTC,CASSSAWNQETQYF
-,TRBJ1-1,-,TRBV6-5,TGTGCCAGCAGTTATTCGGGGGGGAACACTGAAGCTTTCTTT,CASSYSGGNTEAFF
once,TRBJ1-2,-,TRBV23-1,TGCGCCAGCACCCCCGGGACACTCTCTAATGGCTACACCTTC,CASTPGTLSNGYTF
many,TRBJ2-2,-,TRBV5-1,TGCGCCAGCAGCTTGGCGGCTGTAGGGGACCACACCGGGGAGCTGTTTTTT,CASSLAAVGDHTGELFF
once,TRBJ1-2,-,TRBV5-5,TGTGCCAGCAGCTTGTTGCTGGGGTCCGGCTATGGCTACACCTTC,CASSLLLGSGYGYTF
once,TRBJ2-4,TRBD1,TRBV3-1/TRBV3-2,TGTGCCAGCAGCCCCCCGGGACAGGGTATCCATTTC,CASSPPGQGIHF
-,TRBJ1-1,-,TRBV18,TGTGCCAGCTCACCCCAGGGAGCCACTGAAGCTTTCTTT,CASSPQGATEAFF
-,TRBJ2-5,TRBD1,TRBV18,TGTGCCAGCTCACGGGACAGACAAGAGACCCAGTACTTC,CASSRDRQETQYF
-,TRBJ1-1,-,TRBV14,TGTGCCAGCAGCCAAGTTGTCAGTTCTTTCACTGAAGCTTTCTTT,CASSQVVSSFTEAFF
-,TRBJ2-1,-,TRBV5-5,TGTGCCAGCAGCTTGGCGGAGAACCCCTACAATGAGCAGTTCTTC,CASSLAENPYNEQFF
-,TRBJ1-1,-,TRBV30,TGTGCCTGGAGTCTCCAGGAGGGACGTGAAGCTTTCTTT,CAWSLQEGREAFF
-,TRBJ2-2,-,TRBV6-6,TGTGCCAGCAGGGATACTAGTTATGGGGAGCTGTTTTTT,CASRDTSYGELFF
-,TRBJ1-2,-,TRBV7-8,TGTGCCAGCAGTCCAGCGGGGGCCTATGGCTACACCTTC,CASSPAGAYGYTF
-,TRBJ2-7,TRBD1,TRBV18,TGTGCCAGCTCACAGACAGGGGCCTACGAGCAGTACTTC,CASSQTGAYEQYF
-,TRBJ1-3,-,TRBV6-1,TGTGCCAGCAGTGAAGCCGGCGGGACATTGAGGCACACCATATATTTT,CASSEAGGTLRHTIYF
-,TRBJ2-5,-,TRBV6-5,TGTGCCAGCACCCCACGGCGGGCTTCCCAAGAGACCCAGTACTTC,CASTPRRASQETQYF
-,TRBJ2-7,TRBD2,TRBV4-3,TGCGCCAGCAGCCAAGGGAAAAGCGGGAGACAGGCCACCTACGAGCAGTACTTC,CASSQGKSGRQATYEQYF
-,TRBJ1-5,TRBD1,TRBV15,TGTGCCACCAGCGGTGGACAGGGGAAATGGCTTCGTGGTCAGCCCCAGCATTTT,CATSGGQGKWLRGQPQHF
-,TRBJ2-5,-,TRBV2,TGTGCCAGCAGTGTTGAGGGGGAGACCCAGTACTTC,CASSVEGETQYF
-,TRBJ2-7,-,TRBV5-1,TGCGCCAGCAGCCCTCAGGGTAACGAGCAGTACTTC,CASSPQGNEQYF